The clone carrying this T cell receptor beta chain was recorded many times. The data belong to a study of patients and donors after allogeneic stem cell transplantation. MiXCR, run by TCRdb on the RT-PCR reads, gives a single entry per CDR3 protein. The repertoire holds roughly 150,000 distinct CDR3 sequences, 24% seen once, with about 25% in the top ten. Sequencing input: blood, either unsorted or a sorted T cell fraction (not recorded which). The clonotype was recovered from a human donor who was either an allogeneic HSCT recipient or a stem cell or donor lymphocyte infusion donor (not recorded which). It is not recorded whose cells these are; they may come from a transplant donor.

The CDR3 protein is CASSYSKTAGNTIYF. The CDR3 DNA reads TGTGCCAGCAGTTACTCGAAAACAGCTGGAAACACCATATATTTT. V is TRBV6-6 and J is TRBJ1-3, with D hard to call. Germline CDR1 reads MNHNY; CDR2 reads SVGAGI (reference sequence). V was shortened by 0 bases and J by 2 bases, with 8 bases between the two germline ends. This CDR3 spans 15 amino acids.